This is a list of T cell receptor beta chains from one sample in a study of blood T cell repertoires in COVID-19. Some clones are missing from TCRdb's copy, which holds only in-frame ones; the method was immunoSEQ multiplex PCR. The table includes 150,000 to 200,000 clones, less than 90% detected once. The material sequenced was peripheral blood. The receptors were sampled from a woman in her seventies with COVID-19, enrolled during active disease. The CDR3 runs from the conserved cysteine through the conserved F or W. Each record gives: V gene, clone size, J gene, D gene, CDR3 protein, CDR3 DNA. A D gene is named only where the DNA matches it firmly. Clone size is shown for a subset of rows, as once, few, many or a class of expanded clone.

v_gene: TRBV3-1/TRBV3-2; abundance: -; j_gene: TRBJ2-1; d_gene: -; CDR3aa: CASSQENNKRTDNEQFF; CDR3nt: TGTGCCAGCAGCCAAGAAAACAATAAGCGGACAGACAATGAGCAGTTCTTC
v_gene: TRBV19; abundance: -; j_gene: TRBJ2-7; d_gene: -; CDR3aa: CASSIQGGSYEQYF; CDR3nt: TGTGCCAGTAGTATCCAAGGCGGCTCCTACGAGCAGTACTTC
v_gene: TRBV27; abundance: -; j_gene: TRBJ2-3; d_gene: TRBD2; CDR3aa: CASSFREAHLRNTQYF; CDR3nt: TGTGCCAGCAGTTTCCGGGAGGCACATCTACGGAATACGCAGTATTTT
v_gene: TRBV2; abundance: -; j_gene: TRBJ1-4; d_gene: -; CDR3aa: CASSVEPRGEKLFF; CDR3nt: TGTGCCAGCAGTGTCGAGCCCCGGGGTGAAAAACTGTTTTTT
v_gene: TRBV7-2; abundance: -; j_gene: TRBJ1-2; d_gene: -; CDR3aa: CASSLDVATNYGYTF; CDR3nt: TGTGCCAGCAGCTTAGATGTGGCCACTAACTATGGCTACACCTTC
v_gene: TRBV10-3; abundance: few; j_gene: TRBJ2-5; d_gene: TRBD2; CDR3aa: CAIREGGRAGETQYF; CDR3nt: TGTGCCATCAGGGAAGGCGGGAGGGCCGGAGAGACCCAGTACTTC
v_gene: TRBV28; abundance: -; j_gene: TRBJ1-4; d_gene: TRBD1; CDR3aa: CASSLEGTVNEKLFF; CDR3nt: TGTGCCAGCAGTTTGGAAGGGACAGTTAATGAAAAACTGTTTTTT
v_gene: TRBV2; abundance: -; j_gene: TRBJ1-5; d_gene: -; CDR3aa: CASDGGALGNQPQHF; CDR3nt: TGTGCCAGCGACGGGGGGGCTTTAGGCAATCAGCCCCAGCATTTT
v_gene: TRBV5-1; abundance: -; j_gene: TRBJ2-7; d_gene: TRBD2; CDR3aa: CASRPIAGNYEQYF; CDR3nt: TGCGCCAGCAGACCTATAGCGGGGAACTACGAGCAGTACTTC
v_gene: TRBV2; abundance: -; j_gene: TRBJ2-7; d_gene: TRBD1; CDR3aa: CASGPGQGYEQYF; CDR3nt: TGTGCCAGCGGACCAGGACAGGGCTACGAGCAGTACTTC
v_gene: TRBV7-2; abundance: -; j_gene: TRBJ1-5; d_gene: -; CDR3aa: CASSLAQLNQPQHF; CDR3nt: TGTGCCAGCAGCTTAGCTCAACTCAATCAGCCCCAGCATTTT
v_gene: TRBV4-3; abundance: -; j_gene: TRBJ1-5; d_gene: -; CDR3aa: CASSIDTSNQPQHF; CDR3nt: TGCGCCAGCAGCATTGACACTAGCAATCAGCCCCAGCATTTT
v_gene: TRBV10-3; abundance: -; j_gene: TRBJ2-3; d_gene: TRBD2; CDR3aa: CAISESMTSGSTDTQYF; CDR3nt: TGTGCCATCAGTGAGTCGATGACTAGCGGGTCCACAGATACGCAGTATTTT
v_gene: TRBV5-4; abundance: -; j_gene: TRBJ2-1; d_gene: TRBD2; CDR3aa: CAVVRSGTYNEQFF; CDR3nt: TGTGCGGTTGTCAGGAGCGGGACCTACAATGAGCAGTTCTTC
v_gene: TRBV7-8; abundance: -; j_gene: TRBJ2-5; d_gene: -; CDR3aa: CASSLSSGETQYF; CDR3nt: TGTGCCAGCAGCTTGTCGAGCGGGGAGACCCAGTACTTC
v_gene: TRBV24-1; abundance: once; j_gene: TRBJ2-1; d_gene: TRBD2; CDR3aa: CATWGLKDTEQFF; CDR3nt: TGTGCCACATGGGGACTAAAGGATACTGAGCAGTTCTTC
v_gene: TRBV28; abundance: -; j_gene: TRBJ2-3; d_gene: TRBD2; CDR3aa: CASSPGGSTDTQYF; CDR3nt: TGTGCGAGCTCCCCGGGAGGGTCGACAGATACGCAGTATTTT
v_gene: TRBV27; abundance: -; j_gene: TRBJ2-1; d_gene: TRBD2; CDR3aa: CATRRLAYYEQFF; CDR3nt: TGTGCCACCAGGAGACTAGCGTACTATGAGCAGTTCTTC
v_gene: TRBV7-8; abundance: -; j_gene: TRBJ2-5; d_gene: TRBD2; CDR3aa: CASSLDGGTMSETQYF; CDR3nt: TGTGCCAGCAGCTTAGATGGGGGGACTATGAGCGAGACCCAGTACTTC
v_gene: TRBV18; abundance: -; j_gene: TRBJ1-6; d_gene: TRBD1; CDR3aa: CASFSSGTGDSPLHF; CDR3nt: TGTGCCAGCTTCTCTTCCGGGACAGGGGATTCACCCCTCCACTTT
v_gene: TRBV5-1; abundance: -; j_gene: TRBJ1-2; d_gene: TRBD1; CDR3aa: CASSSGQGANYGYTF; CDR3nt: TGCGCCAGCAGCTCCGGACAGGGGGCTAACTATGGCTACACCTTC
v_gene: TRBV6-5; abundance: -; j_gene: TRBJ1-6; d_gene: TRBD1; CDR3aa: CASSYGGQYNSPLHF; CDR3nt: TGTGCCAGCAGTTACGGGGGACAGTATAATTCACCCCTCCACTTT
v_gene: TRBV4-1; abundance: -; j_gene: TRBJ2-7; d_gene: -; CDR3aa: CASSQEISYEQYF; CDR3nt: TGCGCCAGCAGCCAAGAAATATCCTACGAGCAGTACTTC
v_gene: TRBV5-6; abundance: -; j_gene: TRBJ1-6; d_gene: -; CDR3aa: CASSFFGLGSAYNSPLHF; CDR3nt: TGTGCCAGCAGCTTTTTCGGCCTAGGAAGCGCCTATAATTCACCCCTCCACTTT
v_gene: TRBV30; abundance: -; j_gene: TRBJ1-3; d_gene: TRBD1; CDR3aa: CAWNKQGVISSGNTIYF; CDR3nt: TGTGCCTGGAATAAACAGGGGGTGATCTCCTCTGGAAACACCATATATTTT
v_gene: TRBV9; abundance: -; j_gene: TRBJ1-5; d_gene: -; CDR3aa: CASSVEGLGDQPQHF; CDR3nt: TGTGCCAGCAGCGTAGAAGGGTTAGGGGATCAGCCCCAGCATTTT
v_gene: TRBV5-1; abundance: -; j_gene: TRBJ2-7; d_gene: TRBD2; CDR3aa: CASSLTGGPYEQYF; CDR3nt: TGCGCCAGCAGCTTGACGGGAGGGCCCTACGAGCAGTACTTC